These 21 T cell receptor beta chains came from one sample sequenced in a study of CD8 T cells in ankylosing spondylitis (dated by TCRdb to the late 2010s). Libraries were built with 5' RACE. Reads for this sample came from an Illumina HiSeq 2500. TCRdb cleaned the public reads at Q25 with fastp, built clones with MiXCR and kept in-frame beta chains. Every distinct CDR3 protein forms one entry, paired with its most common genes and DNA. The sample table shows 200,000 to 300,000 distinct CDR3 sequences, and roughly a quarter are seen once. Jointly, the top ten make up roughly 0.67% of the sample. Sequencing was performed on blood, either unsorted or a sorted T cell fraction (not recorded which). The receptors come from a male donor with ankylosing spondylitis or in good health (not recorded which).

This chain uses TRBV15 with TRBJ2-5; D not resolved. Germline V gives CDR1 LNHNV, CDR2 YYDKDF (reference sequence). Trimming stripped 0 bases from V and 4 bases from J, with 6 bases between. CDR3 length: 13 residues. The CDR3 DNA reads TGTGCCACCAGCAGAGACCTTGGAGAGACCCAGTACTTC. Translation: CATSRDLGETQYF.

This clonotype showed up many times. The chain uses TRBV4-2 and TRBJ1-2; a weak D match, TRBD1 (5 bases). CDR1 is LGHNA and CDR2 is YNFKEQ in the germline V gene. CDR3 length equals 15 residues. V was trimmed by 0 bases and J by 2 bases, leaving 10 bases between them. CDR3 sequence (DNA): TGTGCCAGCAGCCAAGAAAGCCGACAGAACTATGGCTACACCTTC. Residues: CASSQESRQNYGYTF.

The chain links TRBV5-4 to TRBJ2-7; 8 bases are a match to TRBD1. CDR1 is SGHNT, CDR2 YYREEE, per germline (reference sequence). With 0 bases clipped from V and 2 bases from J, the junction kept 4 bases outside the gene matches. This CDR3 comprises 15 residues. This CDR3 reads CASSLGQGPAYEQYF. The DNA for the CDR3 is TGTGCCAGCAGCTTGGGACAGGGGCCTGCCTACGAGCAGTACTTC.

V gene TRBV29-1 combines with J gene TRBJ2-5, with 8 bases fitting TRBD2. The J segment lost 4 bases and the V segment lost 8 bases, leaving 9 bases of the junction unmatched. CDR3 size: 13 residues. Germline values: CDR1 SQVTM, CDR2 ANQGSEA. Here the CDR3 reads CSLRGGTLETQYF. CDR3 DNA sequence: TGCAGCCTTCGGGGGGGAACTTTAGAGACCCAGTACTTC.

This chain uses TRBV7-9 with TRBJ2-1; possible D gene TRBD1, 7 bases. Trimming took off 8 bases at V and 4 bases at J, with 12 bases between the two ends. The CDR3 length is 13 residues. Germline V gene sequence: CDR1 SEHNR, CDR2 FQNEAQ (reference sequence). CDR3 in DNA: TGTGCCAGCTTAGCAGGGGGGTACAATGAGCAGTTCTTC. Protein sequence: CASLAGGYNEQFF.

This clonotype was counted ten times or more. The gene calls are TRBV20-1 and TRBJ2-1, with a possible D match to TRBD2 (6 bases). CDR1 and CDR2 (germline): DFQATT, SNEGSKA (reference sequence). The germline V and J ends were trimmed by 3 bases and 7 bases, with 13 bases remaining between them. The CDR3 runs 13 residues. The CDR3: CSASQGGVNEQFF. CDR3 DNA: TGCAGTGCTAGCCAGGGCGGGGTGAATGAGCAGTTCTTC.

Only one count was recorded for this clonotype. V gene TRBV20-1 combines with J gene TRBJ2-3, with 7 bases that match TRBD1. Germline V lookup: CDR1 DFQATT, CDR2 SNEGSKA (reference sequence). The trim removed 0 bases at V and 3 bases at J, leaving 15 bases unmatched. The CDR3 has 18 amino acids. The CDR3 sequence: CSARDNRDSPLDTDTQYF. In DNA form, the CDR3 reads TGCAGTGCTAGAGATAATCGGGACAGCCCGTTAGATACAGATACGCAGTATTTT.

The rearrangement uses TRBV29-1 and TRBJ2-2, with D uncertain. CDR3 length: 13 residues. The V and J ends lost 3 bases and 0 bases respectively, with 5 bases between them. Per germline, CDR1 SQVTM and CDR2 ANQGSEA. The chain's CDR3 is CSVDTANTGELFF. The CDR3, as DNA: TGCAGCGTTGATACAGCGAACACCGGGGAGCTGTTTTTT.

This clonotype has at least ten counts. The genes are TRBV6-1 and TRBJ2-2; no reliable D call. Germline CDR1 and CDR2: MNHNS and SASEGT. V was pared by 6 bases and J by 4 bases, with 15 bases between. The CDR3 runs to 15 residues. The CDR3 nucleotides read TGTGCCAGCAGCCCCCGGTCTTCGGGCACCGGGGAGCTGTTTTTT. Its translation: CASSPRSSGTGELFF.

The V call is TRBV20-1, the J call TRBJ2-1, with D possibly being TRBD2 (5 bases). V was shortened by 6 bases and J by 5 bases, with 17 bases between the two germline ends. Germline assignment: CDR1 DFQATT and CDR2 SNEGSKA (reference sequence). The CDR3 runs 14 residues. The CDR3 DNA reads TGCAGTGCGCGGACTCCGAGCGGCCACAATGAGCAGTTCTTC. Translated, it gives CSARTPSGHNEQFF.

Only a few counts were recorded for this clonotype. The chain has TRBV12-3 or TRBV12-4 and TRBJ2-1, with TRBD1 matching over 7 bases. CDR3 length: 13 residues. V lost 3 bases, J lost 15 bases, and 11 bases stayed unmatched. In DNA form, the CDR3 reads TGTGCCAGCAGTTTCTTAACCGGACAGGCCAGGTTCTTC. Translating gives CASSFLTGQARFF.

This chain links TRBV10-2 with TRBJ2-7, with unresolved D. Germline-derived CDR1 and CDR2 are WSHSY and SAAADI. The germline V and J ends were trimmed by 3 bases and 4 bases, with 19 bases remaining between them. The CDR3 sequence is 16 residues long. CDR3 sequence reads: CASSETGRKPNYEQYF. DNA for the CDR3: TGCGCCAGCAGTGAAACCGGACGGAAACCGAATTACGAGCAGTACTTC.

This clonotype was observed at least ten times. This chain uses TRBV29-1 with TRBJ2-7, with 8 bases lining up with TRBD2. Germline trimming cut 3 bases from V and 5 bases from J; bases unmatched to any gene: 6. The germline V gene has CDR1 SQVTM and CDR2 ANQGSEA. The length of the CDR3 is 13 residues. The CDR3 coding sequence is TGCAGCGTTGACGGGGGGGGGCTAGACGAGCAGTACTTC. Residues: CSVDGGGLDEQYF.

V and J are TRBV12-3 or TRBV12-4 and TRBJ2-1; D remains unclear. Trimming pared 2 bases from V and 10 bases from J, leaving 3 bases between. This CDR3 contains 10 residues. In nucleotides, the CDR3 is TGTGCCAGCAGTTTATACGAGCAGTTCTTC. Translation gives CASSLYEQFF.

The chain employs TRBV29-1 and TRBJ2-3, with a tentative D call TRBD2 (5 bases). CDR3 length: 15 amino acids. Per the germline V gene, CDR1 is SQVTM and CDR2 is ANQGSEA. V dropped 5 bases and J dropped 3 bases, with 18 bases sitting between them. The CDR3 region is CSVWTLASTTDTQYF. DNA of the CDR3: TGCAGCGTTTGGACCTTAGCGTCCACGACAGATACGCAGTATTTT.

The sample holds many counts of this clonotype. The genes are TRBV27 and TRBJ2-1, with D uncertain. This CDR3 spans 14 amino acids. Germline CDR1 MNHEY, CDR2 SMNVEV (reference sequence). Trimming shortened V by 2 bases and J by 1 base, and 6 bases separated the two germline ends. CDR3 loop: CASSLIGSYNEQFF. The CDR3 DNA follows: TGTGCCAGCAGTTTAATAGGGTCCTACAATGAGCAGTTCTTC.

This clonotype was detected many times. V is TRBV20-1 and J is TRBJ2-7; tentatively, D is TRBD1 or TRBD2 (9 bases each). V was clipped by 6 bases and J by 3 bases, with 15 bases between them. Germline CDR1 reads DFQATT; CDR2 reads SNEGSKA (reference sequence). CDR3 length: 13 residues. The CDR3 here is CSAAGGQGYEQYF. The CDR3 DNA sequence: TGCAGTGCAGCGGGGGGACAGGGCTACGAGCAGTACTTC.

This chain connects TRBV20-1 to TRBJ2-3, with 9 bases that match TRBD1. Germline lookup yields CDR1 DFQATT and CDR2 SNEGSKA (reference sequence). The CDR3 sequence is 16 residues long. V lost 3 bases and J lost 3; bases outside the gene matches: 10. The DNA for the CDR3 is TGCAGTGCTAGTCCGCCGACAGGGGGGTTTACAGATACGCAGTATTTT. Translated: CSASPPTGGFTDTQYF.

This clonotype was seen a handful of times. The J gene is TRBJ2-2, the V gene TRBV4-1, with D possibly being TRBD2 (6 bases). The germline gives CDR1 MGHRA, CDR2 YSYEKL. Trimming took off 0 bases at V and 3 bases at J, with 11 bases between the two ends. The length of the CDR3 is 16 residues. The CDR3 region has the DNA TGCGCCAGCAGCCAAGATGGAGGGGCCTACACCGGGGAGCTGTTTTTT. Protein sequence: CASSQDGGAYTGELFF.

This clonotype came up a few times. The genes are TRBV2 and TRBJ2-3; 7 nucleotides line up with TRBD2. V gave up 4 bases and J gave up 3 bases; unmatched junction bases: 10. The CDR3 length is 16 residues. Germline-derived CDR1 and CDR2 are SNHLY and FYNNEI. This CDR3 reads CASSGSMAGVTDTQYF. As DNA, the CDR3 is TGTGCCAGCAGTGGTTCGATGGCGGGGGTAACAGATACGCAGTATTTT.

This clonotype was seen a few times. The chain employs TRBV29-1 and TRBJ2-3; D gene unclear. The CDR3 loop spans 13 amino acids. Germline V lookup: CDR1 SQVTM, CDR2 ANQGSEA. Trimming stripped 4 bases from V and 0 bases from J, with 8 bases between. The CDR3 loop reads CSVVTRSTDTQYF. In DNA, the CDR3 is TGCAGCGTTGTCACCAGGAGCACAGATACGCAGTATTTT.